The following is a TCR beta chain sequence with its context. Antigen unknown. The data belong to a study of CXCR3-negative and CXCR3-positive naive CD8 T cells. This CDR3 comprises 15 residues. Germline values: CDR1 LGHDT, CDR2 YNNKEL (reference sequence). The sorting of each CD8+ T cell subset was done in triplicate, at roughly 310,000 cells each. The study made its TRB cDNA libraries by 5' RACE, adding UMI labels. Each CDR3 protein gets one entry in TCRdb, which reprocessed the 5' RACE reads and gives no DNA. Recorded for this sample: some 120,000 distinct CDR3 sequences. Findings and limits, study-wide: Naive CXCR3-positive and CXCR3-negative cells shared similar TRBV-TRBJ usage, unlike memory cells. Compared with CXCR3-negative naive cells, CXCR3-positive naive cells showed more hydrophobic TRB CDR3s. Memory CD8+ cells showed much lower diversity, while both naive subsets were comparably high. From TRB CDR3 properties, TCR strength was inferred; surface CD5 did not differ between naive subsets.

The receptor was derived from a human donor in good health. Some clones in this sample may be carry-over from other donors' samples. The chain combines TRBV3-1 with TRBJ1-2; TCRdb reports TRBD1, a call that lacks DNA to check it against. Sequencing input: naive CXCR3+ CD8+ T cells from blood. Subset in this sample: CD45RO-CCR7+CD27+CD95- naive CD8+ T cells expressing CXCR3 (TNR3+). The CDR3 sequence: CASSQPDRVNYGYTF.